The sequence of this T cell receptor (beta chain) was determined in a study of cytomegalovirus exposure and HLA in healthy donors. CDR3 length equals 13 residues. Trimming removed 4 bases from V and 2 bases from J, with 6 bases in between. In germline, CDR1 is MNHNS, CDR2 SASEGT. Study-level points and caveats: Cytomegalovirus status, reportedly, was diagnosed with high specificity and sensitivity by the classifier.

A word on this clone: Its antigen is currently unknown.

TCRdb's copy holds only in-frame clones and misses some; the assay was immunoSEQ multiplex PCR. The data contain about 360,000 clones, just over 85% of them singletons. This receptor was obtained from a woman aged 18-29 years in good health and CMV-seronegative. Sequencing was carried out using PBMCs. The chain employs TRBV6-1 and TRBJ1-5, with no clear D. The DNA of the CDR3 is TGTGCCAGCAGTGGCAGGCGCAATCAGCCCCAGCATTTT. Translated, it gives CASSGRRNQPQHF.